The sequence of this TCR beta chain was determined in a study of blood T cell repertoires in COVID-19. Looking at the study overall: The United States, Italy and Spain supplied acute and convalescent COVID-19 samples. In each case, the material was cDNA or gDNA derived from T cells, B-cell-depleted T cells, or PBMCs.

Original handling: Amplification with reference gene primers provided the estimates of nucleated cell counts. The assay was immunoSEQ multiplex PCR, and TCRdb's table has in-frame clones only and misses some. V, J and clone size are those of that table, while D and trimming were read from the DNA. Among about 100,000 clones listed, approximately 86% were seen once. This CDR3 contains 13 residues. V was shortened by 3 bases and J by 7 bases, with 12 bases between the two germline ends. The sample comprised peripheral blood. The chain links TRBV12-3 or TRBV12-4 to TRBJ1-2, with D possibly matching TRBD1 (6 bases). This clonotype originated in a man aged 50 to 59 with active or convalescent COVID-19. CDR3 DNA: TGTGCCAGCAGTTTGGGACAAAACGGTGGCTACACCTTC. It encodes CASSLGQNGGYTF.